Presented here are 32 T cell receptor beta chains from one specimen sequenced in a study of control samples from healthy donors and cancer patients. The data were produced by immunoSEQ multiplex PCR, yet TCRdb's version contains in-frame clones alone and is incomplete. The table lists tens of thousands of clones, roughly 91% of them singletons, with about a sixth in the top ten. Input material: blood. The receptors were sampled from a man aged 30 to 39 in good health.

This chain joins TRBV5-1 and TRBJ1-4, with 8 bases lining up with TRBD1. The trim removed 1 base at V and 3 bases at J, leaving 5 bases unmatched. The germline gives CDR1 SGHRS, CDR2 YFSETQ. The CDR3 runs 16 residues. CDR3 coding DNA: TGCGCCAGCAGCTTGAACGGACAGGGCTCTAATGAAAAACTGTTTTTT. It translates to CASSLNGQGSNEKLFF.

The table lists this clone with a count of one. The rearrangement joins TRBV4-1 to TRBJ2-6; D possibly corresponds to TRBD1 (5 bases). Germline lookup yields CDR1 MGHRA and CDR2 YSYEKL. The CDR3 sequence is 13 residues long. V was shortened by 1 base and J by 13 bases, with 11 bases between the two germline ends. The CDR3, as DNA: TGCGCCAGCAGCCAAGCGGACACCTCTGTCCTGACTTTC. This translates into CASSQADTSVLTF.

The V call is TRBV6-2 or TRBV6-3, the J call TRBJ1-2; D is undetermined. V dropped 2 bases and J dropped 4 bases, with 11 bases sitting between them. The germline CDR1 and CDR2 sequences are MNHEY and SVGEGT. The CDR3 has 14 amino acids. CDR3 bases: TGTGCCAGCAGTTACCCGGGCGCCCCCTATGGCTACACCTTC. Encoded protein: CASSYPGAPYGYTF.

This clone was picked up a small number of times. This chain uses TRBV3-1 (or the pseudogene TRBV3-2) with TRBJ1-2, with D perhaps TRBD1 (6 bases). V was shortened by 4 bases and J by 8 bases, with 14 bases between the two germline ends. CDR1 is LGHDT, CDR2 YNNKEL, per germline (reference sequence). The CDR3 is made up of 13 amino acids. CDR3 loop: CASSLQGQGGYTF. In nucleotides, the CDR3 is TGTGCCAGCAGCCTACAGGGACAAGGAGGCTACACCTTC.

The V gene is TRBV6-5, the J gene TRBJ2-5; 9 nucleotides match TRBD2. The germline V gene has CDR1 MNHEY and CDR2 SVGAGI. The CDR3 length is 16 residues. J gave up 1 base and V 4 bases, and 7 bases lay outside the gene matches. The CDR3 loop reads CASSSELAGLQETQYF. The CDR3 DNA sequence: TGTGCCAGCAGTTCTGAACTAGCGGGTCTCCAAGAGACCCAGTACTTC.

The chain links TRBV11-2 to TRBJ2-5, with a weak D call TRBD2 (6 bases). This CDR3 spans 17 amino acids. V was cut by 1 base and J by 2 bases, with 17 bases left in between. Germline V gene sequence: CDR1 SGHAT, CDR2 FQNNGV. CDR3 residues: CASSLGTTGTQQETQYF. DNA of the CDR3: TGTGCCAGCAGCTTAGGGACTACCGGGACGCAACAAGAGACCCAGTACTTC.

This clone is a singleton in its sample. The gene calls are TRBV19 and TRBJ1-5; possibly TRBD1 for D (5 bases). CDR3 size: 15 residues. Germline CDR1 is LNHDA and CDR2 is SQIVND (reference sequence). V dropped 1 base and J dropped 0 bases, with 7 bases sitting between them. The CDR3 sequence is CASSIADSSNQPQHF. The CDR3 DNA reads TGTGCCAGTAGTATAGCTGACAGTAGCAATCAGCCCCAGCATTTT.

The CDR3: CASSHGQGISYEQYF. The CDR3, as DNA: TGCGCCAGCAGCCATGGACAGGGAATCTCCTACGAGCAGTACTTC. The V call is TRBV4-1, the J call TRBJ2-7, with 8 bases lining up with TRBD1. The CDR3 has 15 residues. The V segment lost 3 bases and the J segment 0 bases; nucleotides outside the gene matches: 4. In germline, CDR1 is MGHRA, CDR2 YSYEKL.

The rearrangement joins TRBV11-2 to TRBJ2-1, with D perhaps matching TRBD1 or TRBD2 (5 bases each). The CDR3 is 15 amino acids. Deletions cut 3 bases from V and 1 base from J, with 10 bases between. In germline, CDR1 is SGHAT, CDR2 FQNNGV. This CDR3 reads CASSLRGLSYNEQFF. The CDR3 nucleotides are TGTGCCAGCAGCTTGAGGGGCCTATCCTACAATGAGCAGTTCTTC.

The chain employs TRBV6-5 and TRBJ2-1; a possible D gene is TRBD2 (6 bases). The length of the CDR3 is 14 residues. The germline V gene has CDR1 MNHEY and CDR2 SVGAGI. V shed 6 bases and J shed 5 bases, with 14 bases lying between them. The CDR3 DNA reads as TGTGCCAGCAGGAGCCCGCGGGGTAACAATGAGCAGTTCTTC. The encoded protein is CASRSPRGNNEQFF.

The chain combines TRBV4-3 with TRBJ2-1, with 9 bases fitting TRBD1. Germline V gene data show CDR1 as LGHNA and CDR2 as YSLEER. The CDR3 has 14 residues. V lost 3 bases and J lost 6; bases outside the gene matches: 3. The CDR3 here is CASSQGDRANEQFF. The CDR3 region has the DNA TGCGCCAGCAGCCAGGGGGACAGGGCCAATGAGCAGTTCTTC.

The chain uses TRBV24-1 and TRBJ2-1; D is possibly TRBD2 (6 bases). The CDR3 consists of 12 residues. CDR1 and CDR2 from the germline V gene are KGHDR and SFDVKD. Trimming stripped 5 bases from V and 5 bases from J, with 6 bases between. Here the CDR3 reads CATSGLDNEQFF. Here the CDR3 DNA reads TGTGCCACCAGTGGACTAGACAATGAGCAGTTCTTC.

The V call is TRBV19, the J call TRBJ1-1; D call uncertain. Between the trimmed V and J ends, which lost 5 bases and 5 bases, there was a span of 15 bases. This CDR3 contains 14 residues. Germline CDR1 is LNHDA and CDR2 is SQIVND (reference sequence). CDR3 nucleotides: TGTGCCAGTAGTCCTGACACCGGAGGGACTGAAGCTTTCTTT. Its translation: CASSPDTGGTEAFF. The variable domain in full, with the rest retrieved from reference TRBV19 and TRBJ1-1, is DGGITQSPKYLFRKEGQNVTLSCEQNLNHDAMYWYRQDPGQGLRLIYYSQIVNDFQKGDIAEGYSVSREKKESFPLTVTSAQKNPTAFYLCASSPDTGGTEAFFGQGTRLTVV.

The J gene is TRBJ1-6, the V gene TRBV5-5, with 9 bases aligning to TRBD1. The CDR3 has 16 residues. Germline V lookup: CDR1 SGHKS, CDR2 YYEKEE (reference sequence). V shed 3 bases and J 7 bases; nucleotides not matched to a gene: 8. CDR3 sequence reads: CASSSYPGTGNSPLHF. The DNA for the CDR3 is TGTGCCAGCAGCTCTTATCCCGGGACAGGGAATTCACCCCTCCACTTT.

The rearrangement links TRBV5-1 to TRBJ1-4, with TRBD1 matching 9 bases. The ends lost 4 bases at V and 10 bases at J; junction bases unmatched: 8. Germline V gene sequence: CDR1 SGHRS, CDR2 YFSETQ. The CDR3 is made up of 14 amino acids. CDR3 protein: CASSVRDREGKLFF. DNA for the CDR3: TGCGCCAGCAGCGTCCGGGACAGGGAAGGAAAACTGTTTTTT. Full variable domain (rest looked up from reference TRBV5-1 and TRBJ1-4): KAGVTQTPRYLIKTRGQQVTLSCSPISGHRSVSWYQQTPGQGLQFLFEYFSETQRNKGNFPGRFSGRQFSNSRSEMNVSTLELGDSALYLCASSVRDREGKLFFGSGTQLSVL.

CDR3 DNA sequence: TGTGCCACCAGTGATCCCTCTAGCGGGAGGGTCAATGAGCAGTTCTTC. Protein: CATSDPSSGRVNEQFF. The chain uses TRBV24-1 and TRBJ2-1, with 12 positions matching TRBD2. CDR3 length: 16 residues. Germline loops: CDR1 KGHDR, CDR2 SFDVKD. Trimming at V came to 3 bases and at J to 6 bases, leaving 5 bases not matched to a gene.

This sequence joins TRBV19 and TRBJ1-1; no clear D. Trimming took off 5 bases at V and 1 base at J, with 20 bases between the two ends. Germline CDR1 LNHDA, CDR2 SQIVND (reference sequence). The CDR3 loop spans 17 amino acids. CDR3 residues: CASSVGLFNPPNTEAFF. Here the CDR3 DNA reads TGTGCCAGTAGTGTCGGCCTTTTTAATCCTCCGAACACTGAAGCTTTCTTT.

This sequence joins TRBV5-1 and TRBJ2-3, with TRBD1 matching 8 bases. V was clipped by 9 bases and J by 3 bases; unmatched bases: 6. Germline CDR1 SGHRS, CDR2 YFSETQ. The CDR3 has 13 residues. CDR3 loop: CATGQGSTDTQYF. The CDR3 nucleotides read TGCGCCACCGGACAGGGCAGTACAGATACGCAGTATTTT.

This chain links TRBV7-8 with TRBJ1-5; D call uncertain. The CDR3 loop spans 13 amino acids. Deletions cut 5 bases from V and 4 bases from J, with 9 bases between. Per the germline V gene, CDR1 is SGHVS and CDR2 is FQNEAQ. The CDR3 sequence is CASSIERNQPQHF. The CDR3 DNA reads TGTGCCAGCAGCATTGAAAGGAATCAGCCCCAGCATTTT.

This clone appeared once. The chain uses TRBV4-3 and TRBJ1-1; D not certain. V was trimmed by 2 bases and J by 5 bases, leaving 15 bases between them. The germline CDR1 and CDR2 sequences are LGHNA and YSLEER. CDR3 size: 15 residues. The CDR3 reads CASSQPRAGGTEAFF. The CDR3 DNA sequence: TGCGCCAGCAGCCAACCCCGGGCAGGCGGGACTGAAGCTTTCTTT.

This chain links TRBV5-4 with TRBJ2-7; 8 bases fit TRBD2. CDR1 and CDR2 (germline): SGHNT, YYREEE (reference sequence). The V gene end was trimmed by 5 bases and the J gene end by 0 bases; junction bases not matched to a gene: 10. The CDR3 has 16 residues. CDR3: CASRLTSGNFSYEQYF. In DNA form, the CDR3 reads TGTGCCAGCAGACTTACTAGCGGCAACTTCTCCTACGAGCAGTACTTC.

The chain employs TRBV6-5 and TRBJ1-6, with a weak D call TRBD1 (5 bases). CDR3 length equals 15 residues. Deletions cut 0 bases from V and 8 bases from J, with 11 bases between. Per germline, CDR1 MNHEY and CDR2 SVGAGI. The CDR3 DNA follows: TGTGCCAGCAGTTACTCGAGGCAGGGTTATTCACCCCTCCACTTT. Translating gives CASSYSRQGYSPLHF.

CDR3 sequence reads: CASSYEISRPNQPQHF. CDR3 nucleotide sequence: TGTGCCAGCAGTTACGAAATTTCGCGACCCAATCAGCCCCAGCATTTT. The gene calls are TRBV6-2 or TRBV6-3 and TRBJ1-5; no clear D. The CDR3 runs to 16 residues. Trimming removed 2 bases at V and 3 bases at J, with 14 bases between. Germline-derived CDR1 and CDR2 are MNHEY and SVGEGT.

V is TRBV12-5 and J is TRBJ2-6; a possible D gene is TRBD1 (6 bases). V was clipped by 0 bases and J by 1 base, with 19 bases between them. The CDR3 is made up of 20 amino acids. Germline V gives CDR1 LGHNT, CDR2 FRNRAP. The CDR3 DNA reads TGTGCTAGTGGTTTGGTAATTGGGGGCAGTTTCTTTTCTGGGGCCAACGTCCTGACTTTC. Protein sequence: CASGLVIGGSFFSGANVLTF.

CDR3 region: CASTGPLRTQYF. In nucleotides, the CDR3 is TGTGCCAGCACAGGTCCCCTAAGGACCCAGTACTTC. This chain links TRBV6-5 with TRBJ2-5; D unresolved. Germline loops: CDR1 MNHEY, CDR2 SVGAGI. Trimming pared 7 bases from V and 7 bases from J, leaving 13 bases between. The CDR3 has 12 residues.

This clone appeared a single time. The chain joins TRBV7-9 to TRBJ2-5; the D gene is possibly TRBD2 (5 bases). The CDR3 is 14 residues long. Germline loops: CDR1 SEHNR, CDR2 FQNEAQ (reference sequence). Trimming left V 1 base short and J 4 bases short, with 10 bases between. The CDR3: CASSLGGSGETQYF. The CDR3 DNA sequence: TGTGCCAGCAGCTTAGGTGGGAGCGGAGAGACCCAGTACTTC.

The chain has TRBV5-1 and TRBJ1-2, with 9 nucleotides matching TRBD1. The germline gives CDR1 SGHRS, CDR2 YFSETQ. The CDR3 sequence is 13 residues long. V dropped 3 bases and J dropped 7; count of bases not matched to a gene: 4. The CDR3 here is CASSWGQGVGYTF. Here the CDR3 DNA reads TGCGCCAGCAGCTGGGGACAGGGAGTTGGCTACACCTTC.

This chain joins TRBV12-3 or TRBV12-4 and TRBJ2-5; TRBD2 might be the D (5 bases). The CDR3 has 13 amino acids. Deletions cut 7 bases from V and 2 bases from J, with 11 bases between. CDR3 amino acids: CASTLSGQETQYF. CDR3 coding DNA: TGTGCCAGCACCCTTTCGGGGCAAGAGACCCAGTACTTC.

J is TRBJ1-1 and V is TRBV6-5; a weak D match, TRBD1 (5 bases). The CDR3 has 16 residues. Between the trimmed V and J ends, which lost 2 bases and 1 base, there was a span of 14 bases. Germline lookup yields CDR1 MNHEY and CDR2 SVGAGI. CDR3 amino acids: CASSYGGTGGNTEAFF. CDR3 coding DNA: TGTGCCAGCAGTTACGGGGGAACCGGGGGGAACACTGAAGCTTTCTTT.

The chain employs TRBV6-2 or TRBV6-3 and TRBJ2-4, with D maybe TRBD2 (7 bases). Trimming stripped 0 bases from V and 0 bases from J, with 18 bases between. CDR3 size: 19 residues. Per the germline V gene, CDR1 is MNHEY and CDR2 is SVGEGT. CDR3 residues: CASSYSGAGAALAKNIQYF. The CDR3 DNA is TGTGCCAGCAGTTACTCAGGGGCGGGGGCCGCATTAGCCAAAAACATTCAGTACTTC.

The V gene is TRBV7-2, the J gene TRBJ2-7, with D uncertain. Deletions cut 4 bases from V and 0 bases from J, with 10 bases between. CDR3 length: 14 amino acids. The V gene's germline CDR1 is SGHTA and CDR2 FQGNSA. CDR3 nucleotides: TGTGCCAGCAGCTCGCTGACGCCCTCCTACGAGCAGTACTTC. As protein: CASSSLTPSYEQYF.

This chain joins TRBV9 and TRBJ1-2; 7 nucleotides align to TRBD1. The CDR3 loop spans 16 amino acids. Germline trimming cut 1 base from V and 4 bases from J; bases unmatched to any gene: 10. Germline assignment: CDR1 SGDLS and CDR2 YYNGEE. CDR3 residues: CASSVHKGGEGYGYTF. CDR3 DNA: TGTGCCAGCAGCGTACACAAAGGGGGCGAAGGCTATGGCTACACCTTC.